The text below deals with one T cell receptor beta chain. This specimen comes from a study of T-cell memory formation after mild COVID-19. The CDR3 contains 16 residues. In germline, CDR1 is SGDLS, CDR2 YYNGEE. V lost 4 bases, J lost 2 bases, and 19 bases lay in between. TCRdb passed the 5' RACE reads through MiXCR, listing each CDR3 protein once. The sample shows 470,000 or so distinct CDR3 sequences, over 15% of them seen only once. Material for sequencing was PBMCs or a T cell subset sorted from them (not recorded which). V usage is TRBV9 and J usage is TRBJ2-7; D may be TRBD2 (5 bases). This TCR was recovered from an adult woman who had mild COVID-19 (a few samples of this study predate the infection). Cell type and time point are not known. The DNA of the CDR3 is TGTGCCAGCAGCCCCTCGGAGAGGGTAAACACCTACGAGCAGTACTTC. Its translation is CASSPSERVNTYEQYF.